These 26 T cell receptor beta chains came from one sample sequenced in a study of blood T cell repertoires in COVID-19. Using immunoSEQ multiplex PCR, the repertoire was profiled, and TCRdb retains in-frame clones only, with some absent. The profile shows some 22,000 clones, about 89% of them singletons. The specimen sequenced was peripheral blood. These receptors were taken from a human donor with active COVID-19. The donor label of this sample is uncertain.

Comment on this clone: Different DNA sequences within this sample yield the same CDR3. The rearrangement links TRBV19 to TRBJ1-5, with D uncertain. The CDR3 length is 12 residues. The V gene's germline CDR1 is LNHDA and CDR2 SQIVND (reference sequence). V lost 5 bases and J 4 bases, leaving 6 bases between the germline ends. CDR3 nucleotides: TGTGCCAGTAGTCTGAGGAATCAGCCCCAGCATTTT. The encoded protein is CASSLRNQPQHF.

This clone was counted a single time. CDR3 DNA: TGTGCCAGCAGTTTAGCCGGGACAGGAAATTCACCCCTCCACTTT. Encoded protein: CASSLAGTGNSPLHF. The V and J genes are TRBV28 and TRBJ1-6; 8 bases line up with TRBD1. The V segment lost 2 bases and the J segment 7 bases; nucleotides outside the gene matches: 4. The CDR3 covers 15 residues. Germline V gives CDR1 MDHEN, CDR2 SYDVKM.

The chain combines TRBV28 with TRBJ2-7; D is perhaps TRBD2 (7 bases). The CDR3 contains 16 residues. The germline V gene encodes CDR1 MDHEN and CDR2 SYDVKM. V shed 3 bases and J shed 3 bases, with 18 bases lying between them. The CDR3 nucleotides are TGTGCCAGCAGTTTGGGGGGCGGGAGTATCAACTACGAGCAGTACTTC. This translates into CASSLGGGSINYEQYF.

The rearrangement joins TRBV2 to TRBJ2-7; 10 bases are shared with TRBD2. The CDR3 length is 13 residues. Per germline, CDR1 SNHLY and CDR2 FYNNEI. The V and J ends lost 7 bases and 4 bases, in that order; junction bases with no gene match: 4. This CDR3 reads CASKPAGGYEQYF. CDR3 coding DNA: TGTGCCAGCAAACCAGCGGGAGGGTACGAGCAGTACTTC.

V usage is TRBV7-2 and J usage is TRBJ1-3; no reliable D call. The CDR3 runs 13 residues. Trimming stripped 4 bases from V and 4 bases from J, with 8 bases between. The germline gives CDR1 SGHTA, CDR2 FQGNSA. CDR3 loop: CASSSLFGNTIYF. The CDR3 bases are TGTGCCAGCAGCTCTCTCTTCGGAAACACCATATATTTT.

CDR3 nucleotides: TGTGCCAGCAGTCGACCGGGGACTAGCAGCTACGAGCAGTACTTC. The encoded protein is CASSRPGTSSYEQYF. J is TRBJ2-7 and V is TRBV6-6; 9 nucleotides agree with TRBD2. Germline loops: CDR1 MNHNY, CDR2 SVGAGI (reference sequence). The CDR3 consists of 15 residues. J lost 3 bases, V lost 5 bases, and 8 bases had no gene match.

CDR3 bases: TGCGCCAGCAGCCAAGATGGGACAGGGACTAGCACAGATACGCAGTATTTT. This sequence encodes CASSQDGTGTSTDTQYF. The V and J genes are TRBV4-3 and TRBJ2-3; 9 nucleotides line up with TRBD1. Germline V lookup: CDR1 LGHNA, CDR2 YSLEER. Trimming cost V 0 bases and J 0 bases; bases outside gene matches: 4. There are 17 residues in the CDR3.

Remarks on this clone: A junction end diverges from the germline sequence, so it may reflect a read error. As DNA, the CDR3 is TGCAGCGTTAAAGACAGGGGATGGACTGAAGCTTTCTTT. Protein: CSVKDRGWTEAFF. The genes are TRBV29-1 and TRBJ1-1; 8 bases fit TRBD1. Looked up from germline, CDR1 is SQVTM and CDR2 is ANQGSEA. The CDR3 runs to 13 residues.

V usage is TRBV4-1 and J usage is TRBJ1-6, with D perhaps matching TRBD1 (5 bases). In germline, CDR1 is MGHRA, CDR2 YSYEKL. Trimming removed 2 bases at V and 4 bases at J, with 12 bases between. The CDR3 contains 16 residues. CDR3 nucleotides: TGCGCCAGCAGCCAAACAGACAGAGAATATAATTCACCCCTCCACTTT. It yields the protein CASSQTDREYNSPLHF.

This chain connects TRBV5-6 to TRBJ2-5; weak D call: TRBD2 (6 bases). Trimming took off 1 base at V and 4 bases at J, with 14 bases between the two ends. The CDR3 covers 15 residues. Germline CDR1 and CDR2: SGHDT and YYEEEE. CDR3 sequence (DNA): TGTGCCAGCAGCTTGCGTTTTGGAGGGAGAGAGACCCAGTACTTC. Translated, it gives CASSLRFGGRETQYF.

The chain couples TRBV5-6 to TRBJ1-2; D is unresolved. This CDR3 is built from 13 residues. The ends were cut back, 0 bases at V and 4 bases at J, with 7 bases in the middle. Germline CDR1 is SGHDT and CDR2 is YYEEEE. The DNA for the CDR3 is TGTGCCAGCAGCTTGGAGTACAGCTATGGCTACACCTTC. This gives the protein CASSLEYSYGYTF.

The chain is built from TRBV6-5 and TRBJ1-3; D perhaps matches TRBD1 (5 bases). V lost 5 bases, J lost 0 bases, and 11 bases lay in between. CDR1 and CDR2 (germline): MNHEY, SVGAGI. The CDR3 spans 15 residues. For the CDR3, the DNA is TGTGCCAGCAGTCGACAGTCCAGCTCTGGAAACACCATATATTTT. Translated: CASSRQSSSGNTIYF.

The rearrangement uses TRBV25-1 and TRBJ2-1; 7 bases line up with TRBD2. V lost 1 base and J lost 0; bases outside the gene matches: 6. From germline, CDR1 is MGHDK and CDR2 SYGVNS. This CDR3 has 17 amino acids. The chain's CDR3 is CASSESGRLPSYNEQFF. The CDR3 bases are TGTGCCAGCAGTGAATCCGGGAGGCTCCCCTCCTACAATGAGCAGTTCTTC.

The genes are TRBV2 and TRBJ1-5; 10 nucleotides line up with TRBD1. CDR3 size: 15 residues. Germline-derived CDR1 and CDR2 are SNHLY and FYNNEI. The J segment lost 6 bases and the V segment lost 8 bases, leaving 10 bases of the junction unmatched. CDR3 DNA sequence: TGTGCCAGCGCCCCCGGGACAGGGGAGCGTCAGCCCCAGCATTTT. It codes for CASAPGTGERQPQHF.

This chain uses TRBV18 with TRBJ1-5; TRBD1 aligns across 11 bases. From germline, CDR1 is KGHSH and CDR2 LQKENI. The ends lost 3 bases at V and 5 bases at J; junction bases unmatched: 3. There are 15 residues in the CDR3. For the CDR3, the DNA is TGTGCCAGCTCACCTGGACAGGGGGCCGATCAGCCCCAGCATTTT. Protein: CASSPGQGADQPQHF.

This clone showed up just once. The chain is built from TRBV2 and TRBJ1-4, with 10 positions matching TRBD1. Trimming removed 7 bases from V and 7 bases from J; junction bases left unmatched: 6. This CDR3 is 14 amino acids long. CDR1 and CDR2 (germline): SNHLY, FYNNEI. The CDR3 sequence is CASTRDRGGEKLFF. In DNA, the CDR3 is TGTGCCAGCACTCGGGACAGGGGTGGTGAAAAACTGTTTTTT.

The gene calls are TRBV12-1 and TRBJ2-7; the table's D call, TRBD1, was not checked against the DNA. TRBV12-1 is annotated as a pseudogene. The CDR3 length is 13 residues. The CDR3 is CASSFAIGQQQYF. The CDR3 bases are TGTGCCAGCAGCTTTGCGATCGGACAACAGCAGTACTTC.

This clone has a single count. The chain links TRBV9 to TRBJ2-5; 14 bases map to TRBD2. The CDR3 runs 16 residues. Germline V lookup: CDR1 SGDLS, CDR2 YYNGEE. Trimming at V came to 4 bases and at J to 5 bases, leaving 7 bases not matched to a gene. The CDR3 bases are TGTGCCAGCAGCCCATGGGGGACTAGCGGGGGCGAGACCCAGTACTTC. Residues: CASSPWGTSGGETQYF. Combining the CDR3 with reference TRBV9 and TRBJ2-5 gives the whole variable domain DSGVTQTPKHLITATGQRVTLRCSPRSGDLSVYWYQQSLDQGLQFLIQYYNGEERAKGNILERFSAQQFPDLHSELNLSSLELGDSALYFCASSPWGTSGGETQYFGPGTRLLVL.

The gene calls are TRBV19 and TRBJ2-1, with 8 nucleotides matching TRBD1. The CDR3 covers 17 residues. The V gene end was trimmed by 5 bases and the J gene end by 5 bases; junction bases not matched to a gene: 14. CDR1 is LNHDA, CDR2 SQIVND, per germline (reference sequence). The chain's CDR3 is CASSSYYQGATDNEQFF. Here the CDR3 DNA reads TGTGCCAGTAGTTCCTACTATCAGGGGGCGACTGACAATGAGCAGTTCTTC.

The chain carries TRBV14 and TRBJ1-1, with TRBD1 matching 8 bases. The germline CDR1 and CDR2 sequences are SGHDN and FVKESK. The CDR3 is 13 residues long. Losses at the gene ends were 4 bases for V and 4 bases for J; bases not matched to a gene: 2. As DNA, the CDR3 is TGTGCCAGCAGCCTTGGACAGGGCACTGAAGCTTTCTTT. This translates into CASSLGQGTEAFF.

This chain links TRBV10-2 with TRBJ1-3; 7 bases agree with TRBD1. Trimming took 6 bases from V and 0 from J; bases not matched to a gene: 11. Germline V gene data show CDR1 as WSHSY and CDR2 as SAAADI. The CDR3 has 17 amino acids. CDR3 DNA sequence: TGCGCCAGCAGACCCCCTCGGACAGGTACCTCTGGAAACACCATATATTTT. Protein product: CASRPPRTGTSGNTIYF.

CDR3 sequence reads: CASSPGRPNEKLFF. DNA for the CDR3: TGTGCCAGCAGCCCAGGGAGGCCTAATGAAAAACTGTTTTTT. The chain couples TRBV6-5 to TRBJ1-4; D is perhaps TRBD1 (5 bases). V lost 6 bases and J lost 3, with 11 bases in between. Germline V gene sequence: CDR1 MNHEY, CDR2 SVGAGI. The CDR3 runs to 14 residues.

The V call is TRBV27, the J call TRBJ2-1; the D gene is possibly TRBD1 (5 bases). Germline CDR1 is MNHEY and CDR2 is SMNVEV (reference sequence). CDR3 length: 15 amino acids. Between the trimmed V and J ends, which lost 7 bases and 2 bases, there was a span of 15 bases. The CDR3 loop reads CASTPRQGAYNEQFF. In DNA form, the CDR3 reads TGTGCCAGCACCCCCCGGCAGGGTGCCTACAATGAGCAGTTCTTC.

The CDR3: CASSLDGSDTQYF. The DNA of the CDR3 is TGCGCCAGCAGCTTGGATGGCTCAGATACGCAGTATTTT. The V gene is TRBV5-1, the J gene TRBJ2-3, with D uncertain. Between the trimmed V and J ends, which lost 0 bases and 4 bases, there was a span of 6 bases. This CDR3 spans 13 amino acids. Germline CDR1 reads SGHRS; CDR2 reads YFSETQ.

This chain connects TRBV11-3 to TRBJ1-1; no firm D call. The CDR3 covers 13 residues. Per germline, CDR1 SGHNT and CDR2 YENEEA. Between the trimmed V and J ends, which lost 4 bases and 4 bases, there was a span of 10 bases. The CDR3 bases are TGTGCCAGCAGCTCCAAGGCGGGCACTGAAGCTTTCTTT. This gives the protein CASSSKAGTEAFF. Together with reference TRBV11-3 and TRBJ1-1, the CDR3 gives the full variable domain: EAGVVQSPRYKIIEKKQPVAFWCNPISGHNTLYWYLQNLGQGPELLIRYENEEAVDDSQLPKDRFSAERLKGVDSTLKIQPAELGDSAVYLCASSSKAGTEAFFGQGTRLTVV.

The gene calls are TRBV11-3 and TRBJ2-7; 7 bases are shared with TRBD2. The germline gives CDR1 SGHNT, CDR2 YENEEA. The CDR3 contains 13 residues. The V and J ends lost 3 bases and 1 base, in that order; junction bases with no gene match: 0. This CDR3 is CASSLGGSYEQYF. The CDR3 DNA reads TGTGCCAGCAGCTTGGGGGGGTCCTACGAGCAGTACTTC.